These T cell receptor beta chains were read from a single sample in a study of blood T cell repertoires in COVID-19. Data came from immunoSEQ multiplex PCR; TCRdb stores just in-frame clones and leaves some out. The sample consists of about 150,000 clones, approximately 79% of them appearing once. Sequences were obtained from peripheral blood. These receptors came from a man aged 50 to 60 with active or convalescent COVID-19. Both conserved end residues are part of each CDR3. A D gene is named only where the DNA matches it firmly. Size is stated for part of the rows, as once, few or many counts, or as a class when the clone is expanded.

clone size | J gene | V gene | D gene | CDR3 protein | CDR3 DNA
- | TRBJ1-1 | TRBV18 | TRBD1 | CASSTGTGFPEAFF | TGTGCCAGCTCAACCGGGACAGGGTTCCCTGAAGCTTTCTTT
- | TRBJ2-1 | TRBV11-2 | - | CASSFGQYNEQFF | TGTGCCAGCAGCTTTGGACAGTACAATGAGCAGTTCTTC
- | TRBJ2-1 | TRBV7-7 | - | CASSLTGSSYNEQFF | TGTGCTAGCAGCTTGACGGGGAGCTCCTACAATGAGCAGTTCTTC
- | TRBJ2-7 | TRBV2 | TRBD2 | CASKSGAYEQYF | TGTGCCAGCAAAAGCGGGGCCTACGAGCAGTACTTC
- | TRBJ1-5 | TRBV11-2 | - | CASSLNVRRGNQPQHF | TGTGCCAGCAGCTTAAACGTACGCAGGGGTAATCAGCCCCAGCATTTT
- | TRBJ2-3 | TRBV19 | - | CASRRGGALDTQYF | TGTGCCAGTAGAAGGGGCGGTGCTTTGGATACGCAGTATTTT
- | TRBJ2-7 | TRBV9 | TRBD2 | CASSVGGSGSDEQYF | TGTGCCAGCAGCGTAGGAGGAAGCGGGAGTGACGAGCAGTACTTC
few | TRBJ1-3 | TRBV9 | TRBD1 | CASSAGQGGRGNTIYF | TGTGCCAGCAGCGCGGGACAGGGGGGAAGAGGAAACACCATATATTTT
- | TRBJ1-1 | TRBV7-9 | TRBD1 | CASRHRGSTEAFF | TGTGCCAGCAGACACAGGGGTAGCACTGAAGCTTTCTTT
- | TRBJ2-1 | TRBV6-5 | - | CASSYAEPSYNEQFF | TGTGCCAGCAGTTACGCGGAACCCTCCTACAATGAGCAGTTCTTC